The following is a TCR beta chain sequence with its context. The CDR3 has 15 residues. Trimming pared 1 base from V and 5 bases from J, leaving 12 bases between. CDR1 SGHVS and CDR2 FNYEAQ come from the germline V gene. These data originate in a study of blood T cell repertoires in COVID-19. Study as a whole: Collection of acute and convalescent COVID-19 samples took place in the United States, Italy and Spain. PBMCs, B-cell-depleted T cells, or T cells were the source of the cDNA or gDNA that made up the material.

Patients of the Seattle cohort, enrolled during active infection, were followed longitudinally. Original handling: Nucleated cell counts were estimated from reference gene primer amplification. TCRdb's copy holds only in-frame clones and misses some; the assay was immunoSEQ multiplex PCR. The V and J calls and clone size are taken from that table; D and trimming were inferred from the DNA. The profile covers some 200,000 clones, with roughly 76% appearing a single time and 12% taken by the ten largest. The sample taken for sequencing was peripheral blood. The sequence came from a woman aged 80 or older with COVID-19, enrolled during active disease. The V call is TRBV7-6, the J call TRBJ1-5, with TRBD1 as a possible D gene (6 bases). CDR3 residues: CASSLGLPGDQPQHF. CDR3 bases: TGTGCCAGCAGCTTAGGGCTCCCAGGGGATCAGCCCCAGCATTTT.